The rows below give T cell receptor beta chains drawn from one sample of a study of shared clonotypes between healthy human individuals. Measured with immunoSEQ multiplex PCR; TCRdb has only the in-frame clones, and not every one. The sample has a few million clones; about 92% are singletons. The specimen sequenced was naive CD4+ T cells sorted from blood. These receptors were collected from a man aged 18 to 35 in good health. The CDR3 runs from the conserved cysteine through the conserved F or W. Each record gives: CDR3 length, J gene, V gene, clone size, D gene, CDR3 DNA, CDR3 protein. A D gene is named only where the DNA matches it firmly. The size entry is marked missing in some rows and otherwise reads once, few, many or a size class.

>16|TRBJ1-5|TRBV11-2|few|.
TGTGCCAGCAGCTTAGGAGGCAGGGGAGTCGAACAGCCCCAGCATTTT
CASSLGGRGVEQPQHF
>14|TRBJ2-3|TRBV28|.|.
TGTGCCAGCACCCTGGGGGGGGCCGCAGATACGCAGTATTTT
CASTLGGAADTQYF
>16|TRBJ1-4|TRBV28|.|.
TGTGCCAGCAGTACCTCTTTGTTGGGAGCAAATGAAAAACTGTTTTTT
CASSTSLLGANEKLFF
>13|TRBJ2-1|TRBV4-3|.|.
TGCGCCAGCAGCCAAGAAGTTGGACGGACGCGGTTCTTC
CASSQEVGRTRFF
>13|TRBJ2-2|TRBV6-6|.|.
TGTGCCAGCGTCATAACCGGGACCGGGGAGCTGTTTTTT
CASVITGTGELFF
>13|TRBJ1-2|TRBV18|.|.
TGTGCCAGCTCAATCGACAATAACTATGGCTACACCTTC
CASSIDNNYGYTF
>13|TRBJ1-2|TRBV30|once|.
TGTGCCTGGAGTGTAGTGACAGGCAATGGCTACACCTTC
CAWSVVTGNGYTF
>14|TRBJ2-4|TRBV19|.|.
TGTGCCAGTAGTACCACCGGGACACAAAACATTCAGTACTTC
CASSTTGTQNIQYF
>12|TRBJ2-7|TRBV6-5|.|.
TGTGCCAGCAGTTTCCTCCGGGGCGAGCAGTACTTC
CASSFLRGEQYF
>15|TRBJ2-3|TRBV6-6|.|.
TGTGCCAGCGTGGGACCTGGGGGTAGCGCAGATACGCAGTATTTT
CASVGPGGSADTQYF
>12|TRBJ1-5|TRBV14|.|.
TGTGCCAGCAGCCGAGAGGATCAGCCCCAGCATTTT
CASSREDQPQHF
>15|TRBJ1-1|TRBV19|.|.
TGTGCCAGTAGTCCATACTCGGGGGGATGGACTGAAGCTTTCTTT
CASSPYSGGWTEAFF
>14|TRBJ1-1|TRBV11-1|.|.
TGTGCCAGCAGCCCGCAAGGTGGTAAGACTGAAGCTTTCTTT
CASSPQGGKTEAFF
>13|TRBJ2-7|TRBV15|.|.
TGTGCCACCCAGGGGGGGGTAACCTACGAGCAGTACTTC
CATQGGVTYEQYF
>14|TRBJ2-5|TRBV12-5|.|TRBD2
TGTGCTAGTGCCACGGGGGGGCCCAAAGAGACCCAGTACTTC
CASATGGPKETQYF
>14|TRBJ2-7|TRBV28|.|TRBD1
TGTGCCAGCATTGGGACAGGGGAGAGCTACGAGCAGTACTTC
CASIGTGESYEQYF
>15|TRBJ2-2|TRBV4-3|.|TRBD1
TGCGCCAGCAGCCCCACACGGACAGGCACCGGGGAGCTGTTTTTT
CASSPTRTGTGELFF
>17|TRBJ1-2|TRBV27|.|.
TGTGCCAGCAGTCGCATCCCGCCCGGGGCCACTAACTATGGCTACACCTTC
CASSRIPPGATNYGYTF
>15|TRBJ2-2|TRBV2|.|TRBD2
TGTGCCAGCAAAGCGTCGGGACTAGCGACCGGGGAGCTGTTTTTT
CASKASGLATGELFF
>13|TRBJ1-4|TRBV2|.|.
TGTGCCAGCACTCGCGGACCGAATGAAAAACTGTTTTTT
CASTRGPNEKLFF
>17|TRBJ2-3|TRBV7-9|.|.
TGTGCCAGCAGCCCATCACGGACCTTAGTCTTTACAGATACGCAGTATTTT
CASSPSRTLVFTDTQYF
>15|TRBJ2-3|TRBV30|.|TRBD2
TGTGCCTGGAGTGTAGCGGGAGGTAGCACAGATACGCAGTATTTT
CAWSVAGGSTDTQYF
>16|TRBJ2-7|TRBV4-1|.|TRBD2
TGCGCCAGCAGCGCGGGACTAGCGGGAGCATTCTACGAGCAGTACTTC
CASSAGLAGAFYEQYF
>15|TRBJ2-7|TRBV6-5|.|TRBD2
TGTGCCAGCCCTAGCGGGAGGTTCCACCCCTACGAGCAGTACTTC
CASPSGRFHPYEQYF
>15|TRBJ2-2|TRBV6-6|.|TRBD2
TGTGCCAGCAGATTACTAGCGGGAGAGGCCGGGGAGCTGTTTTTT
CASRLLAGEAGELFF
>13|TRBJ2-7|TRBV14|.|.
TGTGCCAGCAGCCCCTTCGGGTTCTACGAGCAGTACTTC
CASSPFGFYEQYF
>14|TRBJ2-7|TRBV5-1|.|.
TGCGCCAGCAGCTTGGGGTCAGCTCGGGCCGAGCAGTACTTC
CASSLGSARAEQYF
>15|TRBJ1-5|TRBV7-2|.|TRBD1
TGTGCCAGCAGCTTAAGGACAGGGGTAGATCAGCCCCAGCATTTT
CASSLRTGVDQPQHF
>13|TRBJ2-5|TRBV18|.|.
TGTGCCAGCTCACCGAGGGGGGATGAGACCCAGTACTTC
CASSPRGDETQYF
>15|TRBJ2-7|TRBV5-4|.|TRBD1
TGTGCCAGCAGCTCGGAGGGACAGGGGGCGGGCGAGCAGTACTTC
CASSSEGQGAGEQYF
>18|TRBJ1-2|TRBV4-2|.|TRBD1
TGTGCCAGCAGCCAGCAAGGACAGGGTGGACCTCCTAACTATGGCTACACCTTC
CASSQQGQGGPPNYGYTF
>14|TRBJ2-1|TRBV10-1|.|.
TGCGCCAGCAGTGAGTCAGCAGGGGCGAAGGAGCAGTTCTTC
CASSESAGAKEQFF
>15|TRBJ1-2|TRBV10-3|.|TRBD1
TGTGCCATCAGTGAGAGGACAGGGGGAAACTATGGCTACACCTTC
CAISERTGGNYGYTF
>14|TRBJ1-2|TRBV29-1|.|.
TGCAGCGTTGAAACAGGAGATCCTAACTATGGCTACACCTTC
CSVETGDPNYGYTF
>14|TRBJ1-2|TRBV7-2|.|.
TGTGCCAGCAGCTTAATGAGGACTTCCTATGGCTACACCTTC
CASSLMRTSYGYTF
>16|TRBJ1-5|TRBV11-2|.|.
TGTGCCAGCAGCTTAGATCTTGGGGCGTCTAATCAGCCCCAGCATTTT
CASSLDLGASNQPQHF
>14|TRBJ2-7|TRBV6-5|.|.
TGTGCCAGCAGCAACCTGCCAGGGGCCTACGAGCAGTACTTC
CASSNLPGAYEQYF
>14|TRBJ1-1|TRBV6-1|.|TRBD1
TGTGCCAGCAGCAAAGGCGACAGGGGCACTGAAGCTTTCTTT
CASSKGDRGTEAFF
>15|TRBJ2-2|TRBV2|.|.
TGTGCCAGCAGTGTAGTGACGGCGAACACCGGGGAGCTGTTTTTT
CASSVVTANTGELFF
>14|TRBJ2-7|TRBV28|.|.
TGTGCCAGCTTCAGGGGGGGAGGCTCCTACGAGCAGTACTTC
CASFRGGGSYEQYF
>14|TRBJ1-4|TRBV27|.|TRBD1
TGTGCCAGCAGTTCTCAGGGGGCGAGGGAAAAACTGTTTTTT
CASSSQGAREKLFF
>15|TRBJ2-1|TRBV5-4|.|.
TGTGCCAGCAGCTTGGTTGCCCGAGGGGACAATGAGCAGTTCTTC
CASSLVARGDNEQFF
>14|TRBJ1-5|TRBV9|few|.
TGTGCCAGCAGCCCTGGACAGTACAATCAGCCCCAGCATTTT
CASSPGQYNQPQHF
>15|TRBJ2-3|TRBV6-5|.|TRBD1
TGTGCCAGCAGTTCTGGGGACAGGGCCACAGATACGCAGTATTTT
CASSSGDRATDTQYF
>15|TRBJ2-1|TRBV12-1|.|.
TGTGCCAGCAGCCGCCGGGACAAAAAACGAGGTGAGCAGTTCTTC
CASSRRDKKRGEQFF
>13|TRBJ1-2|TRBV5-1|.|.
TGCGCCAGCAGCCCGAGGGAACACTATGGCTACACCTTC
CASSPREHYGYTF
>16|TRBJ1-1|TRBV4-3|.|.
TGCGCCAGCAGCCAAGAAGGGTCGAGCCCGAACACTGAAGCTTTCTTT
CASSQEGSSPNTEAFF
>14|TRBJ1-1|TRBV18|.|.
TGTGCCAGCTCACGATTGTGGGGGAACACTGAAGCTTTCTTT
CASSRLWGNTEAFF
>13|TRBJ1-5|TRBV6-5|few|.
TGTGCCAGCAGTCACGATAGGAATCAGCCCCAGCATTTT
CASSHDRNQPQHF
>11|TRBJ2-1|TRBV30|.|.
TGTGCCTGGGACTTCTACAATGAGCAGTTCTTC
CAWDFYNEQFF